Shown below are 16 T cell receptor delta chains from a single sample sequenced in a study of gamma-delta T cells after stem cell transplantation. TCRdb re-called the RT-PCR reads using CATT. The table has roughly 1,900 delta-chain clones, approximately 1.2% seen once. What was sequenced was gamma-delta T cells. The receptors here all came from a human donor. It is not recorded whose cells these are; they may come from a transplant donor.

In this sample, this clone is medium-sized (0.01 to 0.1%). The rearrangement links TRDV2 to TRDJ1; TRDD3 matches 7 bases. V lost 1 base, J lost 0 bases, and 13 bases stayed unmatched. This CDR3 is built from 18 residues. Germline CDR1 and CDR2: GEAIGNYY and EKD. For the CDR3, the DNA is TGTGCCTGTGACACTCTGATGACATGGACTGGGGACACCGATAAACTCATCTTT. Translating gives CACDTLMTWTGDTDKLIF.

This clone was counted between two and nine times. TCRdb has a much larger clone's protein, which differs at residue 16 from the translation of this DNA, likely because of a read error; what is shown is the protein translated from the DNA. This sequence joins TRDV2 and TRDJ1, with 9 bases lining up with TRDD3. Germline CDR1 and CDR2: GEAIGNYY and EKD. The CDR3 spans 18 residues. The CDR3 is CACDEAGGFRGVSDKPIF. CDR3 nucleotide sequence: TGTGCCTGTGACGAGGCTGGGGGATTCAGGGGCGTTTCCGATAAACCCATCTTT.

This clone rates as large. Other DNA variants within this sample encode the same CDR3. The chain joins TRDV2 to TRDJ1; 9 bases are a match to TRDD3. This CDR3 comprises 18 residues. V lost 0 bases to trimming and J lost 0 bases; unmatched junction nucleotides: 10. The V gene's germline CDR1 is GEAIGNYY and CDR2 EKD. The CDR3 here is CACDTVLGDGRYTDKLIF. For the CDR3, the DNA is TGTGCCTGTGACACCGTGCTGGGGGATGGAAGGTACACCGATAAACTCATCTTT.

This clone is medium-sized (0.01 to 0.1%) by share. The identical CDR3 is also encoded by other nucleotide sequences in the sample. This chain joins TRDV2 and TRDJ1; 13 bases are a match to TRDD3. The CDR3 extends over 22 amino acids. The germline V gene encodes CDR1 GEAIGNYY and CDR2 EKD. J gave up 0 bases and V 3 bases, and 21 bases lay outside the gene matches. In DNA, the CDR3 is TGTGCCTGTGACTCCGTCCGTACTGGGGGATACGACACGAAGGGGTACACCGATAAACTCATCTTT. The encoded protein is CACDSVRTGGYDTKGYTDKLIF.

This clone was counted a few times. This probably arose from a read error, given a far larger clone one base away. The identical CDR3 is also encoded by other nucleotide sequences in the sample. J is TRDJ2 and V is TRDV2, with 8 bases matching TRDD3. The V gene's germline CDR1 is GEAIGNYY and CDR2 EKD. The junction had 16 bases not matched to a gene; V was cut back by 1 base and J by 7 bases. The CDR3 runs to 18 residues. This CDR3 is CACDTLETGGPFRAQLFF. CDR3 sequence (DNA): TGTGCCTGTGACACATTGGAGACTGGGGGTCCTTTTAGAGCACAACTCTTCTTT.

This clone appeared a few times. A far larger clone is just one base off, so this is likely a read error. Distinct nucleotide sequences in the sample also encode this CDR3. The chain uses TRDV2 and TRDJ1; 11 bases align to TRDD3. The V gene's germline CDR1 is GEAIGNYY and CDR2 EKD. V was pared by 3 bases and J by 0 bases, with 11 bases of the junction left unmatched. The CDR3 contains 18 residues. CDR3 residues: CACDPLGDTLPHTDKLIF. DNA of the CDR3: TGTGCCTGTGACCCCCTGGGGGATACCCTCCCACACACCGATAAACTCATCTTT.

This clone occurred a few times. A far more abundant clone sits one base away, making this likely a read error. V is TRDV2 and J is TRDJ1; 13 positions match TRDD3. The V gene's germline CDR1 is GEAIGNYY and CDR2 EKD. The CDR3 runs 22 residues. This chain's CDR3 is CACDTISSTPLLGDTSTGKLIF. CDR3 nucleotides: TGTGCCTGTGACACCATTTCTTCCACCCCTTTACTGGGGGATACGAGCACCGGTAAACTCATCTTT.

Turning to this clone: A much larger clone is a single base away; this may be a read error. The V gene is TRDV2, the J gene TRDJ1; D gene unclear. The CDR3 spans 15 residues. Germline CDR1 and CDR2: GEAIGNYY and EKD. As DNA, the CDR3 is TGTGCCTGTGACACTTTAACTACCTTAACCGATAAACCCATCTTT. The encoded protein is CACDTLTTLTDKPIF.

This clone was seen only a few times. The protein in TCRdb stems from a much larger clone and differs at residue 11 from this DNA's translation, likely a read error; here the protein is translated from the DNA. The chain couples TRDV2 to TRDJ3, with 8 bases matching TRDD3. The CDR3 length is 19 residues. The V and J ends lost 3 bases and 2 bases, in that order; junction bases with no gene match: 11. Germline-derived CDR1 and CDR2 are GEAIGNYY and EKD. The CDR3 DNA is TGTGCCTGTGACGAGACTGGGGGTTCCAAGGCCTGGGACACCCGACAGATGTTTTTC. The encoded protein is CACDETGGSKAWDTRQMFF.

A note on this clone: This likely reflects a read error, since a far larger clone is one base away. This specimen includes other DNA sequences encoding the same CDR3. The chain is built from TRDV2 and TRDJ1, with 9 bases matching TRDD3. The CDR3 length is 17 residues. J gave up 2 bases and V 7 bases, and 16 bases lay outside the gene matches. Germline V gives CDR1 GEAIGNYY, CDR2 EKD. The CDR3 protein is CACDPVRDWGTTDKLIF. The CDR3, as DNA: TGTGCCTGCGACCCGGTTAGAGACTGGGGGACGACCGATAAACTCATCTTT.

Judged by abundance, this clone is large. Distinct nucleotide sequences in the sample also encode this CDR3. This chain joins TRDV2 and TRDJ1, with TRDD3 matching over 7 bases. After removal of 0 bases from V and 1 base from J, the junction contained 13 bases not matched to a gene. The length of the CDR3 is 18 residues. The germline V gene encodes CDR1 GEAIGNYY and CDR2 EKD. CDR3 DNA: TGTGCCTGTGACACCGTGGGAACTGGGGTACACCCCACCGATAAACTCATCTTT. This gives the protein CACDTVGTGVHPTDKLIF.

This clone was recorded a few times. The protein TCRdb gives is from a much larger clone and does not agree with this DNA's translation at residue 12, likely a read error; the protein shown here comes from the DNA. The chain links TRDV2 to TRDJ1; 13 nucleotides match TRDD3. The ends lost 3 bases at V and 1 base at J; junction bases unmatched: 10. The germline CDR1 and CDR2 sequences are GEAIGNYY and EKD. The CDR3 totals 18 residues. Here the CDR3 DNA reads TGTGCCTGTGACTCCCTCGTACTGGGGGATACGAGCACCGATAAACTCATCTTT. Its protein is CACDSLVLGDTSTDKLIF.

A remark on this clone: The amino acid sequence in TCRdb belongs to a much larger clone and departs from this DNA's translation at residue 12, likely a sequencing read error; the sequence shown is translated from the DNA. The J gene is TRDJ1, the V gene TRDV2; 9 bases agree with TRDD3. V dropped 1 base and J dropped 9; count of bases not matched to a gene: 20. Germline V gene sequence: CDR1 GEAIGNYY, CDR2 EKD. The CDR3 extends over 18 amino acids. In nucleotides, the CDR3 is TGTGCCTGTGACACGGTAACTACGGGGATACGGGATGGTCAGGAACTCATCTTT. Protein sequence: CACDTVTTGIRDGQELIF.

To note about this clone: A read error likely explains this, since a far larger clone differs by one base. In the same sample, other DNA sequences code for this CDR3. V gene TRDV2 combines with J gene TRDJ1, with 12 nucleotides matching TRDD3. The V gene's germline CDR1 is GEAIGNYY and CDR2 EKD. The CDR3 length is 21 residues. The CDR3 sequence: CACDPLGDTRGKGIYTDKLIF. The CDR3 DNA sequence: TGTGCCTGTGACCCTCTGGGGGATACGCGTGGGAAAGGGATTTACACCGATAAGCTCATCTTT.

By share, this clone counts as medium-sized (0.01 to 0.1%). The V call is TRDV2, the J call TRDJ1, with 9 bases lining up with TRDD3. Germline V gene data show CDR1 as GEAIGNYY and CDR2 as EKD. This CDR3 has 16 residues. The J segment lost 0 bases and the V segment lost 0 bases, leaving 4 bases of the junction unmatched. CDR3 amino acids: CACDTLGDGNTDKLIF. CDR3 bases: TGTGCCTGTGACACCCTGGGGGATGGGAACACCGATAAACTCATCTTT.

This clone was recorded a few times. This DNA translates differently at residue 6 from the TCRdb protein, which is that of a much larger clone; a read error is likely, and the protein shown is the DNA's own translation. V is TRAV38-2/DV8 and J is TRDJ1, with 11 nucleotides matching TRDD3. The germline V gene has CDR1 TSESDYY and CDR2 QEAYKQQN. CDR3 length equals 21 residues. CDR3 sequence reads: CAYRVFSYSWGIHVSTDKLIF. CDR3 bases: TGTGCTTATAGGGTATTTTCCTACTCCTGGGGGATACACGTGAGTACCGATAAGCTCATCTTT.